One T cell receptor beta chain is described in this entry. The CDR3 length is 12 residues. Germline V lookup: CDR1 MDHEN, CDR2 SYDVKM. Trimming left V 6 bases short and J 4 bases short, with 7 bases between. The sample belongs to a study of blood T cell repertoires in COVID-19. For the study at large: Acute-phase and convalescent COVID-19 samples originated in the United States, Italy and Spain. In each case, the material was cDNA or gDNA derived from T cells, B-cell-depleted T cells, or PBMCs.

In the study's own analysis: Nucleated cell number was recorded as an estimate derived from reference gene primer amplification. Assay used: immunoSEQ multiplex PCR; TCRdb lists only in-frame clones, some missing. V and J calls and clone size are those listed in that table; D and trimming were worked out from the DNA. The table includes about 170,000 clones, roughly 86% detected once. Sequenced: peripheral blood. The source of this sequence is a man aged 65-85 years with acute or convalescent COVID-19. The chain has TRBV28 and TRBJ2-1; D unclear. CDR3 nucleotides: TGTGCCAGCAGACTGAAATACAATGAGCAGTTCTTC. This sequence encodes CASRLKYNEQFF.